This T cell receptor (beta chain) appears in the sequencing data of a study of cytomegalovirus exposure and HLA in healthy donors (dated by TCRdb to the late 2010s). Regarding the study in general: An earlier analysis of roughly 630 of the donors reported roughly 270 Gb of sequence data and about 100 million unique TCR beta sequences from approximately 180 million T cells. Among about 370 genotyped donors of the cohort, an average of about 240,000 unique TCR beta nucleotide sequences was sequenced per donor, of which 15% to 20% were non-productive. Typing coverage varied by locus: 629-630 donors for A, B, C, DRB1 and DQB1; approximately 500 for DQA1; approximately 610 for DPA1; 450 to 480 for DPB1. A later genetic analysis used genome-wide SNP genotypes for about 60% of the roughly 670 donors, treating that subset as a discovery cohort. Rather than using new phenotypic data, the later analysis identified candidate immune exposures from TCR beta sequences and from how often those sequences occurred across donors. Of the roughly 420 genotyped donors, 75% to 85% were placed in the genetic ancestry cluster associated with self-reported Caucasian donors. Along with the approximately 620-subject first cohort, a separate validation cohort of approximately 110 different subjects was used. In an earlier analysis of roughly 540 of the donors, high-throughput TCR beta sequencing was used to judge whether each TCR beta V gene segment behaved as functional or pseudogenic. Alongside the repertoire data, information on donor age, sex, ethnicity and CMV serostatus was compiled. The study aimed to test whether signatures of past pathogen exposure could be identified by cataloging public T cell receptors. An early release that covered fewer than 800 HLA-typed donors contained around 300 gigabases of sequencing data and around 85 million unique TCR sequences. HLA typing included class I and class II loci at four-digit resolution. Because of strong linkage in the cohort, roughly five DR-DQ haplotypes were treated as single units for association and clustering. The study used immunosequencing to profile the T cell repertoires of about 670 subjects and linked those repertoires to cytomegalovirus serostatus. A later analysis re-analyzed previously published TCR beta repertoires from hundreds of donors and added high-resolution HLA genotyping to study TCR occurrence patterns. High-throughput TCR immunosequencing, statistical association of individual TCRs with disease status, and machine learning were combined to predict cytomegalovirus infection status. Every repertoire in the discovery cohort had been generated on one and the same sequencing platform. Broad study findings and their caveats: The authors suggested that the approach could potentially be generalized to other disease states and immunological phenotypes. According to a later analysis, most CMV-associated TCR beta chains appeared to be HLA-restricted, and the HLA associations seemed to be driven largely by CMV exposure. Because some donors lacked HLA typing at each locus, the association tests relied only on the typed subset. A later genetic analysis reported fewer N-insertions in productive TCRs among donors in an Asian-associated ancestry cluster than the roughly 650-donor mean. In a later analysis, the rate of TCR association differed among HLA loci, with DRB1 alleles having the most associated TCRs and HLA-C alleles having the fewest. The presence/absence analyses assumed that sequencing depth was roughly uniform across donors, and that assumption may not be true. A cluster of highly shared sequence variants was judged likely to represent a technical artifact of the sequencing pipeline. Three of the identified cytomegalovirus-associated TCR beta chains were confirmed in vitro to be specific for cytomegalovirus antigens. A further reported finding was that TCR beta sequences accurately predicted the HLA-A and HLA-B alleles for most subjects in the first cohort. The study listed 150 to 200 TCR beta chains as associated with cytomegalovirus. The classifier was reported to diagnose cytomegalovirus status with high specificity and sensitivity in both the original cohort and the validation cohort. A later analysis found that HLA-associated TCR beta chains were more clonally expanded and had lower generation probabilities than equally common non-associated chains. When HLA alleles, especially DR and DQ, strongly co-occurred, TCR associations were difficult to assign to individual alleles. For the cohort, immune exposure information was limited to CMV serostatus. Most TCR sequences were observed very rarely across donors, whereas some public TCRs were present in many individuals. Only TCR beta chains were sequenced in this cohort, and the absence of alpha or paired-chain data limited detectable features. V-gene and J-gene trimming of TCR beta chains was associated with a missense DCLRE1C variant in a later genetic analysis, and the association was replicated in an independent cohort. Linkage disequilibrium might explain the correlated functional status among segregating V segments, but an unknown experimental factor could not be excluded. In an earlier analysis of about 540 of the donors, most TCR beta V segments were observed in productive rearrangements about 87% or about 30% of the time, broadly matching IMGT annotations. Because counts were too low, seventeen rarely observed V segments, including chromosome 9 orphons, were excluded from the earlier analysis of fewer than 650 of the donors. The 87-base-pair reads could not distinguish some IMGT-functional V segments, including TRBV6-2 and TRBV6-3, so those segments were excluded. A later analysis associated 16,951 TCR beta sequences with specific HLA alleles at a false discovery rate of 0.05. A later analysis reported that several top co-occurrence clusters appeared linked to parvovirus B19, influenza, CMV and Epstein-Barr virus.

CDR1 MNHNS and CDR2 SASEGT are derived from the germline V gene. Cut back by 5 bases and 5 bases, the V and J ends lie 14 bases apart. The CDR3 holds 14 amino acids from the cysteine to the phenylalanine. The CDR3 DNA has 42 bases and is translated from base 1. The cohort was made up of several hundred healthy bone marrow donors. At the time of sampling, all cohort members were nominally healthy, though unrecorded immune exposures were likely present. The donor was CMV seropositive and was included in the group of approximately 300 seropositive cohort members. A peripheral blood sample was collected from each donor, and TCR beta sequencing was performed on peripheral blood mononuclear cells. The Qiagen DNeasy Blood Extraction Kit was used to extract genomic DNA from the blood cell samples. A note on this clone: This receptor's antigen is unknown. No much larger clone is present one base from it, and per-base qualities are unavailable.

The library was produced with the immunoSEQ multiplex PCR assay. A mixture of 60 forward primers for TCR Vbeta segments and 13 reverse primers for TCR Jbeta segments was used in the multiplex PCR. The CDR3 region of rearranged TCR beta genes was amplified from genomic DNA with a multiplex PCR assay. Amplified TCR beta libraries were sequenced as 87-base-pair reads on the Illumina HiSeq System. In the authors' own workflow: In a later analysis, some 80 million unique TCR beta chains were counted across the roughly 610 repertoires, and around 11 million of these chains were shared by at least two donors. To remove PCR and sequencing errors, raw reads were error-corrected and collapsed into unique sequences using a nearest-neighbor algorithm that merged closely related sequences. CDR3 sequences were aligned to IMGT reference sequences to assign V, D and J gene segments. For a sequence to be retained, a match of at least six nucleotides to both a V gene segment and a J gene segment was required. A rearrangement counted as productive if the CDR3 had no stop codons and remained in frame with V and J, and every other rearrangement counted as non-productive. Following IMGT convention, CDR3 was defined as the stretch from the second conserved V-encoded cysteine up to the conserved J-encoded phenylalanine. Sequences without an unambiguous match to a single V gene segment were excluded from the earlier analysis of 450 to 650 of the donors. In an earlier analysis of a few hundred of the donors, V segments were called functional above 56.7% productive rearrangements and were called segregating when the between-donor standard deviation exceeded 5%. A statistical classification framework was built to diagnose cytomegalovirus status from the catalog of TCR beta chain sequences. In a later analysis, TCR nucleotide sequences were compared against IMGT/GENE-DB human TR gene sequences so that V and J genes could be assigned. The TCRdist pipeline was used in a later analysis to assign CDR3 sequences and most-parsimonious VDJ recombination scenarios. In a later analysis, every TCR beta chain was defined by the combination of its CDR3 amino acid sequence and its V-gene family, and reads without a unique V-gene family were dropped. A later analysis removed several hundred highly shared, low-generation-probability nucleotide sequences to deal with suspected cross-contamination and a sequencing artifact. In a later analysis, a clonal expansion index was calculated for each public chain from normalized within-repertoire ranks of inferred template counts. In a later analysis, generation probabilities were computed using a VDJ recombination model fitted to out-of-frame rearrangements, and the results were checked against IGoR. In a later analysis, TCR-TCR, TCR-HLA and TCR-CMV co-occurrence was scored with hypergeometric tests, and a repertoire-size bias correction was applied to TCR pairs. A later analysis estimated false discovery rates by permuting HLA or CMV assignments 20 times. In a later analysis, co-occurring TCRs were grouped using DBSCAN, with TCRdist sequence similarity added in when clustering inside HLA-allele-positive subsets. Co-occurrence clustering excluded repertoires with fewer than 30,000 or more than 120,000 public chains, plus five with anomalous nucleotide sharing. Imported from immuneACCESS, the table was reduced by TCRdb to in-frame sequences with V and J called. These copies leave out some clones; in studies compared against another copy, an unresolved V gene accounts for under half, and the cause of the remainder is not known. The V and J calls and clone size come from that table; D and trimming were worked out from the DNA. The sample yields some 170,000 clones; approximately 79% were counted once. 5% to 8% of the sample is in the top ten clones.

This clonotype was obtained from a man aged 35 to 55 in good health and CMV-seropositive. The sample consisted of PBMCs. The sequence links TRBV6-1 to TRBJ2-3, with a tentative D gene TRBD1 over 6 matching bases. The CDR3 protein is CASSLTLGGDTQYF. The DNA sequence is TGTGCCAGCAGTCTAACCTTAGGGGGAGATACGCAGTATTTT.